The 17 T cell receptor beta chains listed next were all sequenced from one sample in a study of blood T cell repertoires in COVID-19 (dated by TCRdb to the early 2020s). Library creation used the immunoSEQ multiplex PCR assay. TCRdb obtained this table from immuneACCESS and retained in-frame rearrangements with V and J assigned. These tables miss some clones; where compared with another copy, unresolved V genes account for less than half of the shortfall, and the remainder is unexplained. Recorded for this sample are a few hundred thousand clones; around 88% of them occurred a single time. The ten most abundant clones make up more than 4% of the sample. The sequenced material came from PBMCs or T cells enriched from blood (not recorded which). The receptor source for this set is a young woman who had been exposed to COVID-19.

V and J are TRBV15 and TRBJ2-5; TRBD1 aligns across 7 bases. The V segment lost 0 bases and the J segment 4 bases; nucleotides outside the gene matches: 5. The CDR3 is 15 residues long. In germline, CDR1 is LNHNV, CDR2 YYDKDF (reference sequence). This CDR3 is CATSRDQAGGETQYF. The CDR3 DNA sequence: TGTGCCACCAGCAGAGATCAGGCAGGGGGAGAGACCCAGTACTTC.

The V gene is TRBV5-1, the J gene TRBJ2-3, with a tentative D call TRBD2 (6 bases). The germline V gene encodes CDR1 SGHRS and CDR2 YFSETQ. Trimming took 4 bases from V and 5 from J, leaving 20 bases between them. The CDR3 is made up of 16 amino acids. CDR3 bases: TGCGCCAGCAGCAGCAGAGACATCACCGGGGGAGATACGCAGTATTTT. Protein: CASSSRDITGGDTQYF. Variable domain in full (rest from reference TRBV5-1 and TRBJ2-3): KAGVTQTPRYLIKTRGQQVTLSCSPISGHRSVSWYQQTPGQGLQFLFEYFSETQRNKGNFPGRFSGRQFSNSRSEMNVSTLELGDSALYLCASSSRDITGGDTQYFGPGTRLTVL.

The J gene is TRBJ2-3, the V gene TRBV18; the match to TRBD2 covers 8 bases. Germline V CDR1 and CDR2: KGHSH, LQKENI. With 4 bases clipped from V and 5 bases from J, the junction kept 11 bases outside the gene matches. CDR3 size: 16 residues. In DNA form, the CDR3 reads TGTGCCAGCTCACTTCTAGGCGGGGGGCGGGTAGATACGCAGTATTTT. Amino acids: CASSLLGGGRVDTQYF.

The chain uses TRBV24-1 and TRBJ2-1, with D possibly matching TRBD2 (5 bases). Germline V gives CDR1 KGHDR, CDR2 SFDVKD. V shed 4 bases and J shed 2 bases, with 5 bases lying between them. The CDR3 sequence is 13 residues long. The CDR3 loop reads CATSETTYNEQFF. The CDR3 DNA follows: TGTGCCACCAGTGAGACTACCTACAATGAGCAGTTCTTC.

The chain employs TRBV18 and TRBJ2-4, with 8 bases that match TRBD2. This CDR3 region has 16 residues. V was clipped by 3 bases and J by 3 bases; unmatched bases: 7. Germline V CDR1 and CDR2: KGHSH, LQKENI. The CDR3 loop is CASSPTTSEIKNIQYF. CDR3 nucleotide sequence: TGTGCCAGCTCACCGACGACTAGCGAGATCAAAAACATTCAGTACTTC.

The genes are TRBV2 and TRBJ1-3; 7 bases map to TRBD1. The trim removed 11 bases at V and 0 bases at J, leaving 4 bases unmatched. The germline CDR1 and CDR2 sequences are SNHLY and FYNNEI. The CDR3 sequence is 13 residues long. CDR3 loop: CAGQAFSGNTIYF. In DNA, the CDR3 is TGTGCCGGACAGGCCTTCTCTGGAAACACCATATATTTT.

This clone showed up just once. The chain combines TRBV18 with TRBJ1-1, with a tentative D call TRBD1 (5 bases). CDR3 length: 15 amino acids. In germline, CDR1 is KGHSH, CDR2 LQKENI. Trimming removed 1 base from V and 1 base from J, with 10 bases in between. This chain's CDR3 is CASSPRPGENTEAFF. The CDR3 coding sequence is TGTGCCAGCTCACCACGGCCGGGGGAGAACACTGAAGCTTTCTTT. Full variable domain (missing parts from reference TRBV18 and TRBJ1-1): NAGVMQNPRHLVRRRGQEARLRCSPMKGHSHVYWYRQLPEEGLKFMVYLQKENIIDESGMPKERFSAEFPKEGPSILRIQQVVRGDSAAYFCASSPRPGENTEAFFGQGTRLTVV.

This chain links TRBV29-1 with TRBJ2-7, with 9 bases matching TRBD1. Germline V gives CDR1 SQVTM, CDR2 ANQGSEA. The V segment lost 6 bases and the J segment 1 base; nucleotides outside the gene matches: 7. The CDR3 consists of 14 residues. The CDR3 is CSVSGDRASYEQYF. CDR3 DNA sequence: TGCAGCGTCAGTGGGGACAGGGCTTCCTACGAGCAGTACTTC.

The CDR3 protein is CASSLDLGNTIYF. The CDR3 nucleotides are TGTGCCAGCAGCTTGGATCTAGGCAACACCATATATTTT. This chain connects TRBV5-8 to TRBJ1-3, with D uncertain. CDR1 is SGHTS and CDR2 is YDEGEE in the germline V gene. This CDR3 has 13 residues. Trimming cost V 0 bases and J 7 bases, with 8 bases left between them.

A word on this clone: Other nucleotide sequences from this sample produce the same CDR3. The J gene is TRBJ2-5, the V gene TRBV5-1; D call uncertain. CDR1 and CDR2 (germline): SGHRS, YFSETQ. Deletions cut 1 base from V and 2 bases from J, with 3 bases between. The CDR3 covers 12 residues. This chain's CDR3 is CASSLTQETQYF. CDR3 nucleotides: TGCGCCAGCAGCTTGACTCAAGAGACCCAGTACTTC.

This clone was observed a single time. The rearrangement uses TRBV7-9 and TRBJ1-6; possible D gene TRBD1, 5 bases. CDR1 SEHNR and CDR2 FQNEAQ come from the germline V gene (reference sequence). The CDR3 contains 15 residues. Deletions cut 5 bases from V and 7 bases from J, with 15 bases between. CDR3 protein: CASSRRAGQNSPLHF. In DNA, the CDR3 is TGTGCCAGCAGCCGCCGAGCAGGGCAGAATTCACCCCTCCACTTT.

This clone was seen only once. The chain has TRBV27 and TRBJ1-4, with 11 bases fitting TRBD1. Germline values: CDR1 MNHEY, CDR2 SMNVEV (reference sequence). The CDR3 sequence is 16 residues long. V was clipped by 5 bases and J by 7 bases; unmatched bases: 9. CDR3 DNA: TGTGCCAGCAGTACAGGTACCGGGACAGGGGGTGAAAAACTGTTTTTT. This sequence encodes CASSTGTGTGGEKLFF. Full variable domain (remainder filled in from reference TRBV27 and TRBJ1-4): EAQVTQNPRYLITVTGKKLTVTCSQNMNHEYMSWYRQDPGLGLRQIYYSMNVEVTDKGDVPEGYKVSRKEKRNFPLILESPSPNQTSLYFCASSTGTGTGGEKLFFGSGTQLSVL.

In its sample, this clone was seen once. The gene calls are TRBV5-1 and TRBJ1-5; D gene uncertain. Germline CDR1 and CDR2: SGHRS and YFSETQ. The CDR3 has 13 residues. Trimming shortened V by 4 bases and J by 3 bases, and 8 bases separated the two germline ends. The CDR3 DNA reads as TGCGCCAGCAGCCAAGACTCCAATCAGCCCCAGCATTTT. Translating it yields CASSQDSNQPQHF.

CDR3 nucleotides: TGTGCCTGGAGTGTCAACGACGGGGGGCACAGATTGAATACGCAGTATTTT. Residues: CAWSVNDGGHRLNTQYF. The rearrangement uses TRBV30 and TRBJ2-3; D perhaps matches TRBD2 (7 bases). From germline, CDR1 is GTSNPN and CDR2 SVGIG (reference sequence). The CDR3 covers 17 residues. Trimming removed 0 bases from V and 7 bases from J, with 23 bases in between.

The rearrangement joins TRBV28 to TRBJ2-7; 8 nucleotides line up with TRBD1. The germline CDR1 and CDR2 sequences are MDHEN and SYDVKM. Trimming took 4 bases from V and 7 from J; bases not matched to a gene: 12. This CDR3 region has 15 residues. The CDR3 region is CASSYTGQGEAEQYF. CDR3 bases: TGTGCCAGCAGTTACACTGGACAGGGTGAGGCTGAGCAGTACTTC.

This clone was detected a few times. The V and J genes are TRBV9 and TRBJ1-2; maybe TRBD1 (5 bases). Looked up from germline, CDR1 is SGDLS and CDR2 is YYNGEE. Trimming stripped 4 bases from V and 7 bases from J, with 17 bases between. The CDR3 length is 14 residues. This CDR3 is CASSPGGGFGGYTF. CDR3 in DNA: TGTGCCAGCAGCCCGGGGGGAGGGTTCGGTGGCTACACCTTC.

The rearrangement links TRBV25-1 to TRBJ1-2; 8 positions agree with TRBD1. With V trimmed by 10 bases and J by 4 bases, 11 bases remained unmatched. The CDR3 has 14 amino acids. Germline V lookup: CDR1 MGHDK, CDR2 SYGVNS. CDR3 sequence reads: CATNSGTGIYGYTF. CDR3 nucleotides: TGTGCCACTAACTCCGGGACAGGAATCTATGGCTACACCTTC.